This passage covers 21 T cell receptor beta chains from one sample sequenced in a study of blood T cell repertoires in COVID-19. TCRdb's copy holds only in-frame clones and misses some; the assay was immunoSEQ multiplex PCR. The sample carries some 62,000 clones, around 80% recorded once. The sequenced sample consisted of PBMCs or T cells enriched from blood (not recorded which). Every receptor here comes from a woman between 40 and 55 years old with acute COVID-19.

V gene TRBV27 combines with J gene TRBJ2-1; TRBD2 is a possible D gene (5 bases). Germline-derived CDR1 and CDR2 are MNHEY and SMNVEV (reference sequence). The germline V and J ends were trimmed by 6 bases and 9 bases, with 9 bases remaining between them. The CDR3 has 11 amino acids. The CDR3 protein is CASSGLSEQFF. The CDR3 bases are TGTGCCAGCAGCGGACTGTCTGAGCAGTTCTTC.

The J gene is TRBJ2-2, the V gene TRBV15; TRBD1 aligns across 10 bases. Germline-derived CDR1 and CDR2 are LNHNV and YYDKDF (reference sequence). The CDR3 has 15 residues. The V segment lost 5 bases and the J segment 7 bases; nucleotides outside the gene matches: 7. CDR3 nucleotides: TGTGCCACCAGCTTCGACAGGGGGCGGGTCGGGGAGCTGTTTTTT. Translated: CATSFDRGRVGELFF.

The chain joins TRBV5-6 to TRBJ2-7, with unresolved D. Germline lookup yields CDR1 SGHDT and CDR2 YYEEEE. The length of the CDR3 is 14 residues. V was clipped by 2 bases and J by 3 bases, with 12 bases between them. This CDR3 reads CASSLVGRHYEQYV. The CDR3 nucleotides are TGTGCCAGCAGCTTAGTCGGCCGACACTACGAGCAGTACGTC.

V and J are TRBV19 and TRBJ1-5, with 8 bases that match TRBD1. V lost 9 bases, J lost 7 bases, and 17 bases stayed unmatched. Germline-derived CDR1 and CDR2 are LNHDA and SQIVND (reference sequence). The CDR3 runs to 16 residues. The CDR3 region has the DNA TGTGCCAGCCGAGAGATGACAGGGGCCGTAACACAGCCCCAGCATTTT. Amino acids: CASREMTGAVTQPQHF. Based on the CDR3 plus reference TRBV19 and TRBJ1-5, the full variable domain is DGGITQSPKYLFRKEGQNVTLSCEQNLNHDAMYWYRQDPGQGLRLIYYSQIVNDFQKGDIAEGYSVSREKKESFPLTVTSAQKNPTAFYLCASREMTGAVTQPQHFGDGTRLSIL.

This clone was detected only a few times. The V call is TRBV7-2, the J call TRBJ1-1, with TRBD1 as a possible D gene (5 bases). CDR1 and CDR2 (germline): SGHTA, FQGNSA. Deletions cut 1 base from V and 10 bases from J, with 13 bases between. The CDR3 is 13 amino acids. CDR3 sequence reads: CASSLGRSRGAFF. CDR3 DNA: TGTGCCAGCAGCTTAGGAAGGAGTAGGGGAGCTTTCTTT. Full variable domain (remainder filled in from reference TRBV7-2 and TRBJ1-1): GAGVSQSPSNKVTEKGKDVELRCDPISGHTALYWYRQSLGQGLEFLIYFQGNSAPDKSGLPSDRFSAERTGGSVSTLTIQRTQQEDSAVYLCASSLGRSRGAFFGQGTRLTVV.

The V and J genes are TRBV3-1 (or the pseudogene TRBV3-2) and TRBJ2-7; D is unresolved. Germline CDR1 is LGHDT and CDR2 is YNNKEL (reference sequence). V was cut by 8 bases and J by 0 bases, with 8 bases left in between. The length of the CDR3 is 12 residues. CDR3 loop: CASEAYSYEQYF. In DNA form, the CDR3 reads TGTGCCAGCGAAGCTTACTCCTACGAGCAGTACTTC.

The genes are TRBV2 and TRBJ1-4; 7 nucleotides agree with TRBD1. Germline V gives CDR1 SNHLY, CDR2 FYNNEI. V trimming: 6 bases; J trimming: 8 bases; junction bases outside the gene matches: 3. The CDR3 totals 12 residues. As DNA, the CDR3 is TGTGCCAGCAGGGGACAGCCCGAAAAACTGTTTTTT. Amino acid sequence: CASRGQPEKLFF.

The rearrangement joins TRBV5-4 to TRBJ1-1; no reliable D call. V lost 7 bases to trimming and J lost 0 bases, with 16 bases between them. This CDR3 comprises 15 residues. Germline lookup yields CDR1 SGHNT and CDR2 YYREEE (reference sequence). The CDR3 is CASSKTGSLNTEAFF. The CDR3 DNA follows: TGTGCCAGCTCTAAAACCGGGTCACTGAACACTGAAGCTTTCTTT.

The CDR3 loop reads CASSQDLRGGGEAFF. The CDR3 bases are TGTGCCAGCAGCCAAGATCTTAGGGGGGGCGGTGAAGCTTTCTTT. The chain has TRBV3-1 (or the pseudogene TRBV3-2) and TRBJ1-1; TRBD1 might be the D (6 bases). The CDR3 sequence is 15 residues long. V lost 0 bases and J lost 7, with 15 bases in between. The V gene's germline CDR1 is LGHDT and CDR2 YNNKEL (reference sequence).

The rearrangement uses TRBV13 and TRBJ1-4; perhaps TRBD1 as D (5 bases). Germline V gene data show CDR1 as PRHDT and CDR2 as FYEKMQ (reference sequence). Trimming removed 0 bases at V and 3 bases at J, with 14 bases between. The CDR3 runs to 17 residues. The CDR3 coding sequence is TGTGCCAGCAGCTTAGGCGTCCAGGGATTGGCTAATGAAAAACTGTTTTTT. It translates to CASSLGVQGLANEKLFF. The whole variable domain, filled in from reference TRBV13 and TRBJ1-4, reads AAGVIQSPRHLIKEKRETATLKCYPIPRHDTVYWYQQGPGQDPQFLISFYEKMQSDKGSIPDRFSAQQFSDYHSELNMSSLELGDSALYFCASSLGVQGLANEKLFFGSGTQLSVL.

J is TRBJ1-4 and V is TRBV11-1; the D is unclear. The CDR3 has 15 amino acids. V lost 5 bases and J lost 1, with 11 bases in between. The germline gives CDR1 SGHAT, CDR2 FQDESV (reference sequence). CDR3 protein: CASSRRGGTNEKLFF. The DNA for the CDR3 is TGTGCCAGCAGCCGCCGTGGAGGAACTAATGAAAAACTGTTTTTT.

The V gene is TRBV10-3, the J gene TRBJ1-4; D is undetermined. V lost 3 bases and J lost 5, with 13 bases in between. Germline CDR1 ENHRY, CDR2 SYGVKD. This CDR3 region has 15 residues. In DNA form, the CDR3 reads TGTGCCATCAGTGAATTTGGAGAGGAGAATGAAAAACTGTTTTTT. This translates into CAISEFGEENEKLFF.

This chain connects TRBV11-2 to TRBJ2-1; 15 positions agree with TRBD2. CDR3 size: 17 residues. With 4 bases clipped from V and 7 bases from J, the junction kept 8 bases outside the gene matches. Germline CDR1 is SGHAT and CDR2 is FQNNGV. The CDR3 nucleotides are TGTGCCAGCAGCTGGGGGACTAGCGGGAGGTCGTGGAATGAGCAGTTCTTC. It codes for CASSWGTSGRSWNEQFF.

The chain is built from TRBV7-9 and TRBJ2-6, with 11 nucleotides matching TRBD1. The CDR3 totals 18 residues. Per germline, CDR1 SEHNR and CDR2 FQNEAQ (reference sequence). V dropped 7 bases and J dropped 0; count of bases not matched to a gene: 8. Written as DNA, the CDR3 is TGTGCCAGCATCGAGTGGGACAGGGGGAACTCTGGGGCCAACGTCCTGACTTTC. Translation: CASIEWDRGNSGANVLTF.

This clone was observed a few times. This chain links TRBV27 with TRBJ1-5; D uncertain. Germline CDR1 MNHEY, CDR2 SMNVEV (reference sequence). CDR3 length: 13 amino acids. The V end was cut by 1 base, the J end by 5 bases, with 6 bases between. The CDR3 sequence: CASSLYSDQPQHF. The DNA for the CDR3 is TGTGCCAGCAGTTTATACTCGGATCAGCCCCAGCATTTT.

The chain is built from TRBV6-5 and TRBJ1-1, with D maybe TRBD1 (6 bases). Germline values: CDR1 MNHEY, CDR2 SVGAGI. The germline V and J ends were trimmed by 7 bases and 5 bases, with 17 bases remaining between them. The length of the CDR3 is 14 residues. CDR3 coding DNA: TGTGCCAGCACCACAGGGTTTTTTTATACTGAAGCTTTCTTT. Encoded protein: CASTTGFFYTEAFF.

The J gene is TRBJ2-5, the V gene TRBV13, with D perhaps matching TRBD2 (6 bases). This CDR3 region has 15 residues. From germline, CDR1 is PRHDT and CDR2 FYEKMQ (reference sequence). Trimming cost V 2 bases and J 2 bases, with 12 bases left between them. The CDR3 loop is CASSLWRDRQETQYF. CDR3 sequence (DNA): TGTGCCAGCAGCTTATGGCGGGACCGACAAGAGACCCAGTACTTC.

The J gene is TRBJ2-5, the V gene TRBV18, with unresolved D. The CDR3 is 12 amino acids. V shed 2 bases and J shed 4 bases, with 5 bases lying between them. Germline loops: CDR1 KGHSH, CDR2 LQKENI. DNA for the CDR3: TGTGCCAGCTCACCAAACGGAGAGACCCAGTACTTC. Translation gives CASSPNGETQYF. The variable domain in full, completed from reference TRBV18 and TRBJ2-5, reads NAGVMQNPRHLVRRRGQEARLRCSPMKGHSHVYWYRQLPEEGLKFMVYLQKENIIDESGMPKERFSAEFPKEGPSILRIQQVVRGDSAAYFCASSPNGETQYFGPGTRLLVL.

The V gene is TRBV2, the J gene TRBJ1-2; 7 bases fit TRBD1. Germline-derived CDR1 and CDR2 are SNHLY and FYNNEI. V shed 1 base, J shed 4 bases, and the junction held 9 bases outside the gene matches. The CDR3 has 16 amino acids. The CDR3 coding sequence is TGTGCCAGCAGTGAAGTGAGTGCAGGGGGAGTCTATGGCTACACCTTC. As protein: CASSEVSAGGVYGYTF.

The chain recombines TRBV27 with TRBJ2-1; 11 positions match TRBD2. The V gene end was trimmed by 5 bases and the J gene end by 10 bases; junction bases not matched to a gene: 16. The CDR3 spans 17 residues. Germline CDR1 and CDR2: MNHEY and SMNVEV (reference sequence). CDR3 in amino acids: CASSSASGTSGVLEQFF. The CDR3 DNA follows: TGTGCCAGCAGTAGCGCGTCCGGGACTAGCGGTGTACTCGAGCAGTTCTTC.

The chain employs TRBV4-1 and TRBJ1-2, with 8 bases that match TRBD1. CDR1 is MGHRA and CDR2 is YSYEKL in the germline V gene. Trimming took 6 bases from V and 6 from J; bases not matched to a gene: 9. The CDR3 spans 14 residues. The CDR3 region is CASSSRTGLDGYTF. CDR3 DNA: TGCGCCAGCAGTTCCAGGACAGGGTTAGATGGCTACACCTTC.